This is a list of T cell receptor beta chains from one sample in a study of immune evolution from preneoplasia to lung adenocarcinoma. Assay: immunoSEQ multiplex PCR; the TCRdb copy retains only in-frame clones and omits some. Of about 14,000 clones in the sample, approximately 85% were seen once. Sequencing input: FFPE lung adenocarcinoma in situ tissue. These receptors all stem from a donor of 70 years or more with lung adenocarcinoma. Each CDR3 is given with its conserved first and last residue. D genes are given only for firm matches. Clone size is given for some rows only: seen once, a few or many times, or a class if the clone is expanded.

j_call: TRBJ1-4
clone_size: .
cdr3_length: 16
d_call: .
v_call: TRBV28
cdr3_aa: CASSSPRSATNEKLFF
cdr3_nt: TGTGCCAGCAGTTCCCCCCGTAGCGCAACTAATGAAAAACTGTTTTTT

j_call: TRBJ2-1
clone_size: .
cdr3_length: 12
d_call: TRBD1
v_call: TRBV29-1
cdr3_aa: CSGGQVYNEQFF
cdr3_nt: TGCAGCGGCGGACAGGTATACAATGAGCAGTTCTTC

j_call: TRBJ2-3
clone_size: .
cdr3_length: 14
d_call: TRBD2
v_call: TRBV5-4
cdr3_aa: CASSFGTSGDTQYF
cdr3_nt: TGTGCCAGCAGCTTCGGGACTAGCGGTGATACGCAGTATTTT

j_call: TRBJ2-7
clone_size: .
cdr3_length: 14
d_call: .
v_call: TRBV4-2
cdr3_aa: CASSHQAQGYEQYF
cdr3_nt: TGTGCCAGCAGCCACCAAGCCCAGGGCTACGAGCAGTACTTC

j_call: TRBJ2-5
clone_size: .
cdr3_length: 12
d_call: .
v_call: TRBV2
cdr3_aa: CASSGGQETQYF
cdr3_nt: TGTGCCAGCAGCGGTGGCCAAGAGACCCAGTACTTC

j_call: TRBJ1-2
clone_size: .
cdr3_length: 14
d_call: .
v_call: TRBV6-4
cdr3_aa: CASSEGQGGYGYTF
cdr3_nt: TGTGCCAGCAGTGAGGGCCAGGGAGGATATGGCTACACCTTC

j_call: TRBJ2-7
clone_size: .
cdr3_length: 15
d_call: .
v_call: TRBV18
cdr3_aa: CASSPLPGSSYEQYF
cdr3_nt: TGTGCCAGCTCACCACTTCCGGGATCCTCCTACGAGCAGTACTTC

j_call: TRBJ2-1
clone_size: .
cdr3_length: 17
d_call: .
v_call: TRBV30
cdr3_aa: CAWTRDRGGGIYNEQFF
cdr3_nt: TGTGCCTGGACCCGCGACCGGGGAGGGGGGATCTACAATGAGCAGTTCTTC

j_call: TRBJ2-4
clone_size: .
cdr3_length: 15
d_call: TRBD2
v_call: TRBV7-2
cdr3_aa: CASSLTGGPRNIQYF
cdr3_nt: TGTGCCAGCAGCCTTACGGGAGGGCCAAGAAACATTCAGTACTTC

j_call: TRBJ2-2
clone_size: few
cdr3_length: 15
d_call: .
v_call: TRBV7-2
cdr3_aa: CASSLGSHYTGELFF
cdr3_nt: TGTGCCAGCAGCTTAGGTTCCCACTATACCGGGGAGCTGTTTTTT

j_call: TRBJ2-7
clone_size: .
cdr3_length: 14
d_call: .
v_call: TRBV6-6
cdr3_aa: CASSYYRESYEQYF
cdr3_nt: TGTGCCAGCAGTTACTACCGGGAATCCTACGAGCAGTACTTC

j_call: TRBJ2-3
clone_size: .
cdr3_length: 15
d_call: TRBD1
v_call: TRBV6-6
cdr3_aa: CASSYVGQGTDTQYF
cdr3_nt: TGTGCCAGCAGTTACGTGGGACAGGGCACAGATACGCAGTATTTT

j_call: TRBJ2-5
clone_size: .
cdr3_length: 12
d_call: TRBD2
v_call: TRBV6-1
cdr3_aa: CASGRAGETQYF
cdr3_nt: TGTGCCAGCGGGAGGGCCGGGGAGACCCAGTACTTC

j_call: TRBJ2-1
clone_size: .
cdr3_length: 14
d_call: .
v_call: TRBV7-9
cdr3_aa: CASSRGGSYNEQFF
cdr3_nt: TGTGCCAGCAGCCGGGGAGGCTCCTACAATGAGCAGTTCTTC

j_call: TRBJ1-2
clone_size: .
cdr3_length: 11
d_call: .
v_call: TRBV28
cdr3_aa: CASRNNYGYTF
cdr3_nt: TGTGCCAGCAGGAATAACTATGGCTACACCTTC

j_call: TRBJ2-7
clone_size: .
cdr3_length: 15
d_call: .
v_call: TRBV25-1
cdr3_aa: CASSEPGLGAYEQYF
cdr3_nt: TGTGCCAGCAGTGAACCGGGCCTTGGGGCCTACGAGCAGTACTTC

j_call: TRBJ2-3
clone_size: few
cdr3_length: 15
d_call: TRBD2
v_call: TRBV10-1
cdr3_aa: CASSEAGTRMDTQYF
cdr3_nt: TGCGCCAGCAGTGAGGCCGGGACTAGAATGGATACGCAGTATTTT

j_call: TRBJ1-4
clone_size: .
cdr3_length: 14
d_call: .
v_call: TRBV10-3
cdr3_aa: CAISDRGINEKLFF
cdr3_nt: TGTGCCATCAGTGATCGGGGGATCAATGAAAAACTGTTTTTT

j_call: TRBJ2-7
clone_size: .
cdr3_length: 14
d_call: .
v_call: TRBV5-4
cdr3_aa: CASSDDRYNYEQYF
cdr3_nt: TGTGCCAGCAGCGATGACAGGTACAACTACGAGCAGTACTTC

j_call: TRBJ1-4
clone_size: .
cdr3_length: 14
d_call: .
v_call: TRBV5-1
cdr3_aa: CASSPGTDVIELFF
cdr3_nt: TGCGCCAGCAGCCCCGGGACTGATGTGATTGAACTGTTTTTT

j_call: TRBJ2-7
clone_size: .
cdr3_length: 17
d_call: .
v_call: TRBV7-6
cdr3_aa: CASSLEPAKGSSYEQYF
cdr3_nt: TGTGCCAGCAGCTTAGAGCCGGCGAAGGGGTCATCCTACGAGCAGTACTTC

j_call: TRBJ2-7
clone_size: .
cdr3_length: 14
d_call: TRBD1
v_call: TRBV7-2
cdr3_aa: CASSFRTGNYEQYF
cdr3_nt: TGTGCCAGCAGCTTCCGGACAGGGAACTACGAGCAGTACTTC

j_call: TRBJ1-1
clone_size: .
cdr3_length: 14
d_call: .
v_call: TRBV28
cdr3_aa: CASSFHGRNTEAFF
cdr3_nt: TGTGCCAGCAGTTTTCACGGACGGAACACTGAAGCTTTCTTT

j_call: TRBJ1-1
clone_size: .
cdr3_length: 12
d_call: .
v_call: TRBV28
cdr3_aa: CASSLSRQKAFF
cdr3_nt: TGTGCCAGCAGTTTATCGCGCCAAAAAGCTTTCTTT

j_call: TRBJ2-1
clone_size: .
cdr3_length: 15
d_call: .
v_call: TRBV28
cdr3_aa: CATLKGRASYNEQFF
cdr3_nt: TGTGCCACCCTTAAGGGCAGAGCCTCCTACAATGAGCAGTTCTTC

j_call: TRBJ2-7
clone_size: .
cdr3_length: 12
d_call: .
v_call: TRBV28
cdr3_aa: CASSPQDKPGPF
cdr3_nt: TGTGCCAGCAGTCCCCAGGACAAGCCTGGCCCCTTC

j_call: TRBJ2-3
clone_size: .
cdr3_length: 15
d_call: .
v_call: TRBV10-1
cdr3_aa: CASSEGGLGADTQYF
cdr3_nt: TGCGCCAGCAGTGAGGGAGGCCTAGGGGCTGATACGCAGTATTTT

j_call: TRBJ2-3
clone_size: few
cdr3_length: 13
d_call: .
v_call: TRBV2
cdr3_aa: CASKPGGSDTQYF
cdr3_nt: TGTGCCAGCAAGCCAGGTGGGAGCGATACGCAGTATTTT

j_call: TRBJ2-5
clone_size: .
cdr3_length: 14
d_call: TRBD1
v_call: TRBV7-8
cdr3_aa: CASSLDRGWETQYF
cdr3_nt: TGTGCCAGCAGCTTAGACAGGGGTTGGGAGACCCAGTACTTC

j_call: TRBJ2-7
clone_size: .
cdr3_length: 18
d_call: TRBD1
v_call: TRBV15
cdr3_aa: CATSRGVGRMDRINEQYF
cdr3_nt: TGTGCCACCAGCAGAGGCGTAGGGCGAATGGACAGGATAAACGAGCAGTACTTC

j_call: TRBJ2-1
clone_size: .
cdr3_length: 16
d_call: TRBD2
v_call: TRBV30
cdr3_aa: CAWGSISSGRAREQFF
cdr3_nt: TGTGCCTGGGGATCGATTTCTAGCGGGAGGGCCAGGGAGCAGTTCTTC

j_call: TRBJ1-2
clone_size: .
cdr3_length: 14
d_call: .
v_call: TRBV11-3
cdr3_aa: CASSLLRQEGGYTF
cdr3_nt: TGTGCCAGCAGCTTACTTCGACAGGAGGGTGGCTACACCTTC

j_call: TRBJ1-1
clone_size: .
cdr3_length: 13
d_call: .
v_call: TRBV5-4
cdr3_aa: CASRGQTNTEAFF
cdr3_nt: TGTGCCAGCCGAGGACAGACGAACACTGAAGCTTTCTTT

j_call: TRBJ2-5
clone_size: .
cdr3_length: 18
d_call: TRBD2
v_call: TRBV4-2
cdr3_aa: CASSREPTSGGTQETQYF
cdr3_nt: TGTGCCAGCAGCCGAGAACCTACTAGCGGGGGCACTCAAGAGACCCAGTACTTC

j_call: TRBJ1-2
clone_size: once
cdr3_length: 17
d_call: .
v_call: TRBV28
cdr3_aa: CASSSSGTDISAYGYTF
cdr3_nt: TGTGCCAGCAGTTCCTCGGGTACTGACATTTCTGCCTATGGCTACACCTTC

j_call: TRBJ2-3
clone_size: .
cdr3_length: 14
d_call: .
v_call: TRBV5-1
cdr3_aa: CASSLVPTTDTQYF
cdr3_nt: TGCGCCAGCAGCTTGGTCCCTACCACAGATACGCAGTATTTT

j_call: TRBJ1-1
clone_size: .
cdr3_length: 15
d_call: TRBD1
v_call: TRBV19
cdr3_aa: CASSPSPGTETEAFF
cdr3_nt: TGTGCCAGTAGTCCGTCTCCCGGGACAGAAACTGAAGCTTTCTTT

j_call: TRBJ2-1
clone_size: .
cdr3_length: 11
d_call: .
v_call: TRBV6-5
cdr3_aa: CASSWELEQFF
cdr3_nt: TGTGCCAGCAGTTGGGAACTTGAGCAGTTCTTC

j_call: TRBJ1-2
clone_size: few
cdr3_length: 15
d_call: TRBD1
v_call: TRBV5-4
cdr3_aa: CASSWDRGRSYGYTF
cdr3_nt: TGTGCCAGCAGCTGGGACAGGGGGCGCAGCTATGGCTACACCTTC

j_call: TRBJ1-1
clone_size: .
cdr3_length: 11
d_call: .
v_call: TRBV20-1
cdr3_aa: CSAEQVFEAFF
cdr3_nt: TGCAGTGCAGAGCAAGTGTTTGAAGCTTTCTTT

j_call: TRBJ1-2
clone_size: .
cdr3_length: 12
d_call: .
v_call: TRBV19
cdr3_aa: CASSYSRDGYTF
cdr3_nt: TGTGCCAGTAGTTACAGCCGGGATGGCTACACCTTC

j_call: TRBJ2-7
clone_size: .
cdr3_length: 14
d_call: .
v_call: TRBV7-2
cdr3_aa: CASSLDRASYEQYF
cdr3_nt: TGTGCCAGCAGCTTAGACCGGGCCTCCTACGAGCAGTACTTC

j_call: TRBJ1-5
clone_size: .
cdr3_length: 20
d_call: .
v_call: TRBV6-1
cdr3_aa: CASSEASQGFILGTNQPQHF
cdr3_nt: TGTGCCAGCAGTGAAGCATCACAGGGTTTTATTTTAGGTACCAATCAGCCCCAGCATTTT

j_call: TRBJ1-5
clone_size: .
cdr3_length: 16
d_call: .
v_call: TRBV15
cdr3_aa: CATSRDRSRNNQPQHF
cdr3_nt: TGTGCCACCAGCAGAGATCGGAGCCGAAACAATCAGCCCCAGCATTTT

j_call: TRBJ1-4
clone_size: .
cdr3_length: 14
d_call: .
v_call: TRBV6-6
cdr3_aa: CASRAGTFSEKLFF
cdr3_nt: TGTGCCAGCAGGGCCGGGACGTTTAGCGAAAAACTGTTTTTT

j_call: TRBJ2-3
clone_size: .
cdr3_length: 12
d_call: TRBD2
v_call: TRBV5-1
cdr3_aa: CASSLVGREEYF
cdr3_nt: TGCGCCAGCAGCTTGGTAGGGCGGGAGGAGTATTTT

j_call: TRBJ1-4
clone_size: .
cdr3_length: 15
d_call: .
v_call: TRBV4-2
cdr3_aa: CASSQDRRTDEKLFF
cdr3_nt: TGTGCCAGCAGCCAAGATCGGAGGACTGATGAAAAACTGTTTTTT

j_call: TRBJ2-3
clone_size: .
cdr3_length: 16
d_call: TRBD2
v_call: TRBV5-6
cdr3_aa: CASSLLAGGSTDTQYF
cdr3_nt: TGTGCCAGCAGCTTACTAGCGGGAGGCTCCACAGATACGCAGTATTTT

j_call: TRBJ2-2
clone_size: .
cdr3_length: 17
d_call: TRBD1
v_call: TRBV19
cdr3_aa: CASSIWTGGASTGELFF
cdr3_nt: TGTGCCAGTAGTATCTGGACAGGGGGCGCGTCCACCGGGGAGCTGTTTTTT